These 6 T cell receptor beta chains were all obtained from the same sample, sequenced in a study of T cell clonality in common variable immunodeficiency. Data came from immunoSEQ multiplex PCR; TCRdb stores just in-frame clones and leaves some out. This sample shows tens of thousands of clones and no singletons; about 2.2% rests with the ten largest. Sequences were obtained from peripheral blood mononuclear cells. Receptor source: a person aged 18 to 75 in good health.

In this sample, this clone turned up many times. The read falls 3 residues short of the CDR3 end, and the missing part is taken from the germline J gene. The chain has TRBV30 and TRBJ1-1, with 7 bases matching TRBD1. This CDR3 spans 13 amino acids. The germline V gene encodes CDR1 GTSNPN and CDR2 SVGIG (reference sequence). Germline trimming cut 3 bases from V and 7 bases from J; bases unmatched to any gene: 8. The covered CDR3 bases are TGTGCCTGGAGGGGGGACAGAATTGTTGAA. This sequence encodes CAWRGDRIVE. The full CDR3 protein is CAWRGDRIVEAFF.

This clone was recorded at least ten times. The CDR3 is cut off 3 residues early in the read; its end comes from the germline J gene. The J gene is TRBJ1-5, the V gene TRBV5-1; D possibly corresponds to TRBD1 (5 bases). The ends were cut back, 4 bases at V and 3 bases at J, with 11 bases in the middle. This CDR3 has 14 residues. Germline values: CDR1 SGHRS, CDR2 YFSETQ. CDR3 bases read: TGCGCCAGCAGCCTAGACAGCTTCAATCAGCCC. Its translation is CASSLDSFNQP. In full, the CDR3 reads CASSLDSFNQPQHF.

To note about this clone: The DNA ends 3 residues before the CDR3 does, and the rest of the CDR3 is filled in from the germline J gene. The V call is TRBV18, the J call TRBJ2-7; 7 bases agree with TRBD1. Unmatched junction bases numbered 9, after V lost 4 bases and J lost 3 bases. This CDR3 has 15 amino acids. Germline V CDR1 and CDR2: KGHSH, LQKENI. CDR3 bases read: TGTGCCAGCTCACTCCCGACAGGGAAGGTCTACGAG. Its protein is CASSLPTGKVYE. The full CDR3 protein reads CASSLPTGKVYEQYF. Full variable domain (rest looked up from reference TRBV18 and TRBJ2-7): NAGVMQNPRHLVRRRGQEARLRCSPMKGHSHVYWYRQLPEEGLKFMVYLQKENIIDESGMPKERFSAEFPKEGPSILRIQQVVRGDSAAYFCASSLPTGKVYEQYFGPGTRLTVT.

This clone was observed at least ten times. Read coverage stops 3 residues before the CDR3 terminus; the germline J gene supplies the remainder. The chain is built from TRBV13 and TRBJ1-5; no clear D. CDR1 is PRHDT and CDR2 is FYEKMQ in the germline V gene (reference sequence). V was pared by 3 bases and J by 5 bases, with 8 bases between. This CDR3 is 13 amino acids long. CDR3 amino acids: CASSLVGDQPQHF. Incomplete CDR3 DNA: TGTGCCAGCAGCTTGGTCGGTGATCAGCCC.

At least ten counts were recorded for this clone. The CDR3 end is not reached by the read, which stops 3 residues before it; the germline J gene fills it in. This chain links TRBV14 with TRBJ2-7, with TRBD2 identical over 8 bases. V dropped 0 bases and J dropped 6; count of bases not matched to a gene: 16. From germline, CDR1 is SGHDN and CDR2 FVKESK. The CDR3 is made up of 18 amino acids. The CDR3: CASSQDHLGLAGFGEQYF. CDR3 bases read: TGTGCCAGCAGCCAAGATCACCTGGGGCTAGCGGGCTTTGGCGAG. Looking up the rest from reference TRBV14 and TRBJ2-7 gives the full variable domain: EAGVTQFPSHSVIEKGQTVTLRCDPISGHDNLYWYRRVMGKEIKFLLHFVKESKQDESGMPNNRFLAERTGGTYSTLKVQPAELEDSGVYFCASSQDHLGLAGFGEQYFGPGTRLTVT.

This clone was seen at least ten times. Read coverage stops 3 residues before the CDR3 terminus; the germline J gene supplies the remainder. J is TRBJ1-5 and V is TRBV2; possibly TRBD1 for D (6 bases). Trimming took off 5 bases at V and 3 bases at J, with 14 bases between the two ends. Germline CDR1 reads SNHLY; CDR2 reads FYNNEI. The CDR3 is 15 residues long. The sequenced part of the CDR3 DNA is TGTGCCAGCAGTCCCCCGGGGGGCTACAATCAGCCC. Translation: CASSPPGGYNQP. The entire CDR3 sequence reads CASSPPGGYNQPQHF.